This T cell receptor beta chain was sequenced during a study of blood T cells in healthy people across ages (dated by TCRdb to 2014 to 2015). The study in broad terms: In model experiments, template switching captured about one uniquely barcoded TCR beta cDNA molecule for every two T cells. To track age-related changes in TCR beta repertoire diversity, the study relied on deep sequencing normalized with unique cDNA molecular identifiers. The donors were split into four age groups: young (average around 15 years), middle-aged (more than 35), aged (around 67) and long-lived (approximately 80). Donors of different ages were randomly distributed across sequencing lanes to avoid experimental bias. The study analyzed two additional independent replicas of 1 million unique cDNA reads from the same blood draw for two donors, one aged 18 to 29 and one aged 80 or older. Findings and caveats that apply to the study as a whole: Bulk unsorted PBMC profiling prevented conclusive comparison of naive and antigen-experienced compartments. Donor CMV infection status was unknown, potentially confounding age-related changes in expanded clonotypes. Observed TCR beta diversity per million T cells fell roughly linearly with age, and a significant reduction was already apparent by age roughly 40. Estimates of total diversity from one million sequenced T cells were regarded as lower bounds and underestimates. The percentage of naive T cells measured by flow cytometry correlated strongly with observed TCR beta diversity. The long-lived group showed more naive CD4+ T cells, fewer expanded clones and increased TCR diversity than the aged group, suggesting age selection.

Spanning cysteine to phenylalanine, the CDR3 consists of 16 amino acids. CDR3 DNA is the only sequence kept; it has 48 bases, read in frame from the first base. V loses 3 bases of germline sequence and J loses 4 bases, and the interval between the two ends is 19 bases. The germline V gene supplies CDR1 MDHEN and CDR2 SYDVKM. As concerns this clonotype: The specificity of this receptor is unknown. No much larger clonotype is one base removed from it; base qualities were not supplied.

The library was made by 5' RACE. The instrument was an Illumina HiSeq 2500. A second roughly 7 to 11 cycle PCR used a sample-barcoded 5' primer and a J-beta primer mix. A unique molecular identifier was introduced onto each TCR beta cDNA molecule by a template-switch 5' adaptor carrying 12 random nucleotides. At least 2.5 million CDR3-containing paired-end reads were obtained from each sample. The Mint cDNA synthesis kit, primed by a TRBC-specific oligonucleotide, was used to synthesize first-strand cDNA from all RNA. All cDNA was treated with uracil-DNA glycosylase and then went through a first 18-cycle PCR with the universal primers M1SS and BC2_uni_R. The original methods were these. Each sample was normalized by randomly selecting 1 million high-quality reads, each carrying a distinct molecular identifier. Reads sharing molecular identifiers were discarded rather than binned into consensus sequences. MiTCR, run with a Q25 quality threshold and the strictest error-elimination algorithm, handled CDR3 identification, clonotype clustering and error correction. Lower-bound total TCR beta diversity was estimated with a nonparametric unseen species model using Euler transformation. TCRdb trimmed the raw reads at Q25, called clones with MiXCR and kept productive beta chains. Under each unique CDR3 protein, matching rows form one entry showing the most common genes and DNA. These V and J calls derive from TCRdb rather than the authors' analysis. In all, the sample holds some 1.4 million distinct CDR3 sequences, and 35% to 45% of those were seen once. The ten most abundant clones make up roughly 7.9% of the sample.

The 40 or so donors, aged 6 to 90 years, were systemically healthy Caucasian individuals from Russia. Each donor gave ten milliliters of peripheral blood, drawn into EDTA-treated Vacutainer tubes. Ficoll-Paque density-gradient centrifugation was used to isolate PBMCs, with at least 6.5 million obtained per sample. Total RNA, at least 5 micrograms per sample, was extracted from PBMCs with Trizol reagent. For every donor, an aliquot of PBMCs went through flow cytometry to measure the percentages of naive CD45RAhigh/CD27high T cells. Sequencing used blood. The receptor comes from a woman aged 18 to 35 in good health. Recombination connected TRBV28 to TRBJ2-7; the D gene is perhaps TRBD1 or TRBD2, as each covers 6 bases. The nucleotides are TGTGCCAGCAGTTTTGATCAGGGGATACTAGCTTACGAGCAGTACTTC. Its amino acids are CASSFDQGILAYEQYF.